This T cell receptor (beta chain) was captured in a study of blood T cell repertoires in COVID-19. Study information: Samples of COVID-19 (acute and convalescent) were obtained from the United States, Italy and Spain.

In the original workflow: Counts of nucleated cells, estimated from reference gene primer amplification, were obtained. Sequencing used immunoSEQ multiplex PCR; TCRdb keeps in-frame clones, though not all of them. V and J calls and clone size follow that table, whereas D and trimming were derived from the DNA. The sample includes about 100,000 clones, about nine tenths seen only once; the top ten take around 2.1%. The CDR3 totals 15 residues. Germline V gives CDR1 SGHRS, CDR2 YFSETQ. V gave up 5 bases and J gave up 0 bases; unmatched junction bases: 2. V gene TRBV5-1 combines with J gene TRBJ1-3, with 10 positions matching TRBD1. Source material: peripheral blood. The sequence came from a man aged 45-65 years with active COVID-19. The CDR3: CASRGQGHSGNTIYF. Written as DNA, the CDR3 is TGCGCCAGCAGGGGACAGGGGCACTCTGGAAACACCATATATTTT.